The 18 T cell receptor beta chains below all came from one sample that was sequenced in a study of CD8 T cells in Susac syndrome (dated by TCRdb to the late 2010s). Library generation was performed with the immunoSEQ multiplex PCR assay. RNA was extracted with the RNeasy kit and about 0.5 to 1 ug was reverse transcribed using random hexamers. TCRdb's own reprocessing of the public reads used fastp at Q25 and MiXCR and kept productive beta chains. Each entry is one CDR3 protein sequence, shown with its most common DNA and genes. For this sample there are about 440,000 distinct CDR3 sequences; around 85% appear just once. The ten biggest clones cover about 0.12% of the sample. Sequenced: CD8+ T cells from PBMCs. The receptor set was obtained from a human donor with multiple sclerosis.

In this sample, this clonotype turned up a few times. The chain recombines TRBV27 with TRBJ1-5, with unresolved D. Per the germline V gene, CDR1 is MNHEY and CDR2 is SMNVEV (reference sequence). V gave up 0 bases and J gave up 4 bases, with 4 bases separating them. The CDR3 is 13 amino acids. The chain's CDR3 is CASSLSVNQPQHF. The DNA of the CDR3 is TGTGCCAGCAGTTTATCGGTTAATCAGCCCCAGCATTTT.

This clonotype showed up just once. This chain joins TRBV30 and TRBJ2-3, with D perhaps matching TRBD2 (6 bases). CDR3 size: 15 residues. Germline CDR1 reads GTSNPN; CDR2 reads SVGIG (reference sequence). V lost 1 base to trimming and J lost 0 bases, with 11 bases between them. The CDR3 nucleotides read TGTGCCTGGAGTGCAGGAGCGGGTAGCACAGATACGCAGTATTTT. Translated, it gives CAWSAGAGSTDTQYF.

Only one count was recorded for this clonotype. The chain carries TRBV18 and TRBJ2-7; possible D gene TRBD2, 6 bases. Per germline, CDR1 KGHSH and CDR2 LQKENI. Trimming shortened V by 0 bases and J by 2 bases, and 14 bases separated the two germline ends. The CDR3 runs to 16 residues. CDR3 in DNA: TGTGCCAGCTCACCACCCCCCTACCGGGAGACCTACGAGCAGTACTTC. Amino acid sequence: CASSPPPYRETYEQYF.

The chain uses TRBV6-5 and TRBJ2-7; 11 bases map to TRBD2. The CDR3 has 14 amino acids. The V and J ends lost 6 bases and 2 bases, in that order; junction bases with no gene match: 3. Germline values: CDR1 MNHEY, CDR2 SVGAGI. CDR3 sequence reads: CASSRTSGPYEQYF. The CDR3 DNA reads TGTGCCAGCAGCCGGACTAGCGGGCCCTACGAGCAGTACTTC.

The chain recombines TRBV6-1 with TRBJ2-7, with D possibly matching TRBD1 (6 bases). This CDR3 has 16 residues. V dropped 1 base and J dropped 2 bases, with 15 bases sitting between them. Germline CDR1 reads MNHNS; CDR2 reads SASEGT. CDR3 sequence: CASSEGIYGQTYEQYF. DNA for the CDR3: TGTGCCAGCAGTGAAGGGATATATGGACAGACCTACGAGCAGTACTTC.

The rearrangement joins TRBV5-1 to TRBJ2-1, with 12 positions matching TRBD2. The V segment lost 2 bases and the J segment 7 bases; nucleotides outside the gene matches: 4. Per germline, CDR1 SGHRS and CDR2 YFSETQ. The CDR3 is 15 residues long. CDR3 region: CASSLTLAGGNEQFF. The CDR3 nucleotides read TGCGCCAGCAGCTTAACCCTAGCGGGGGGGAATGAGCAGTTCTTC.

V is TRBV19 and J is TRBJ1-5; D is unclear. This CDR3 has 11 residues. Trimming removed 3 bases from V and 11 bases from J, with 8 bases in between. The germline gives CDR1 LNHDA, CDR2 SQIVND (reference sequence). The CDR3 spells CASSIGMAQHF. The CDR3 DNA is TGTGCCAGTAGTATTGGGATGGCCCAGCATTTT. Full variable domain (remainder filled in from reference TRBV19 and TRBJ1-5): DGGITQSPKYLFRKEGQNVTLSCEQNLNHDAMYWYRQDPGQGLRLIYYSQIVNDFQKGDIAEGYSVSREKKESFPLTVTSAQKNPTAFYLCASSIGMAQHFGDGTRLSIL.

The V call is TRBV5-6, the J call TRBJ2-3, with 7 nucleotides matching TRBD1. The CDR3 contains 14 residues. Germline loops: CDR1 SGHDT, CDR2 YYEEEE. With 6 bases clipped from V and 2 bases from J, the junction kept 6 bases outside the gene matches. CDR3 residues: CASTPDRDTDTQYF. CDR3 in DNA: TGTGCCAGCACCCCCGACAGGGACACAGATACGCAGTATTTT. The full variable domain, with the rest looked up from reference TRBV5-6 and TRBJ2-3, is DAGVTQSPTHLIKTRGQQVTLRCSPKSGHDTVSWYQQALGQGPQFIFQYYEEEERQRGNFPDRFSGHQFPNYSSELNVNALLLGDSALYLCASTPDRDTDTQYFGPGTRLTVL.

The chain links TRBV4-1 to TRBJ2-7; 7 bases map to TRBD1. The CDR3 has 15 residues. The V segment lost 4 bases and the J segment 0 bases; nucleotides outside the gene matches: 6. The germline V gene has CDR1 MGHRA and CDR2 YSYEKL. CDR3 sequence: CASSLGQDLSYEQYF. CDR3 bases: TGCGCCAGCAGCCTTGGACAGGACCTCTCCTACGAGCAGTACTTC.

The chain uses TRBV5-6 and TRBJ1-2; tentative D call: TRBD1 (5 bases). V gave up 5 bases and J gave up 5 bases, with 10 bases separating them. The germline V gene has CDR1 SGHDT and CDR2 YYEEEE. This CDR3 spans 12 amino acids. The CDR3 coding sequence is TGTGCCAGCAGACTCGGGACGTATGGCTACACCTTC. As protein: CASRLGTYGYTF. The complete variable domain, with remaining parts taken from reference TRBV5-6 and TRBJ1-2, reads DAGVTQSPTHLIKTRGQQVTLRCSPKSGHDTVSWYQQALGQGPQFIFQYYEEEERQRGNFPDRFSGHQFPNYSSELNVNALLLGDSALYLCASRLGTYGYTFGSGTRLTVV.

The chain carries TRBV27 and TRBJ2-7; D remains ambiguous. Germline CDR1 MNHEY, CDR2 SMNVEV (reference sequence). This CDR3 spans 13 amino acids. Trimming left V 6 bases short and J 2 bases short, with 11 bases between. CDR3 amino acids: CASSFGGTYEQYF. For the CDR3, the DNA is TGTGCCAGCAGCTTTGGTGGTACCTACGAGCAGTACTTC.

This clonotype was seen only once. The chain is built from TRBV19 and TRBJ2-5; TRBD1 is a possible D gene (6 bases). The length of the CDR3 is 15 residues. CDR1 is LNHDA and CDR2 is SQIVND in the germline V gene (reference sequence). V was cut by 3 bases and J by 3 bases, with 14 bases left in between. CDR3 residues: CASSILPGHKETQYF. CDR3 sequence (DNA): TGTGCCAGTAGTATTTTACCGGGACACAAAGAGACCCAGTACTTC. Looking up the rest from reference TRBV19 and TRBJ2-5 gives the full variable domain: DGGITQSPKYLFRKEGQNVTLSCEQNLNHDAMYWYRQDPGQGLRLIYYSQIVNDFQKGDIAEGYSVSREKKESFPLTVTSAQKNPTAFYLCASSILPGHKETQYFGPGTRLLVL.

This clonotype was seen more than once but under ten times. The chain uses TRBV27 and TRBJ2-7; TRBD1 matches 7 bases. Germline values: CDR1 MNHEY, CDR2 SMNVEV (reference sequence). The CDR3 consists of 15 residues. Germline trimming cut 4 bases from V and 4 bases from J; bases unmatched to any gene: 10. CDR3 in amino acids: CASSSTTGSPYEQYF. The DNA for the CDR3 is TGTGCCAGCAGTTCGACGACAGGGTCCCCGTACGAGCAGTACTTC.

The chain is built from TRBV10-3 and TRBJ2-7; D ambiguous. The V gene lost 7 bases and the J gene lost 5 bases, with 15 bases spanning the gap. CDR1 and CDR2 (germline): ENHRY, SYGVKD. The CDR3 totals 13 residues. This CDR3 is CAITAPEVDEQYF. The CDR3 nucleotides read TGTGCCATCACGGCACCCGAGGTCGACGAGCAGTACTTC.

This chain connects TRBV7-2 to TRBJ2-2, with 14 bases fitting TRBD2. V was clipped by 6 bases and J by 3 bases; unmatched bases: 6. Germline V gene sequence: CDR1 SGHTA, CDR2 FQGNSA. This CDR3 has 17 amino acids. The CDR3 region has the DNA TGTGCCAGCAGTCCGGGACTAGCGGGAGCGCACACCGGGGAGCTGTTTTTT. Protein: CASSPGLAGAHTGELFF.

This clonotype was found once. At one of its ends the junction is not consistent with the germline gene, which may arise from a read error. V is TRBV5-1 and J is TRBJ2-7; 10 nucleotides match TRBD1. The germline CDR1 and CDR2 sequences are SGHRS and YFSETQ. The CDR3 covers 14 residues. CDR3 protein: CASSDGTGDNSVNF. The CDR3 DNA is TGCGCCAGCAGCGACGGGACAGGGGACAACTCGGTAAACTTC.

The V gene is TRBV19, the J gene TRBJ2-1; 10 nucleotides line up with TRBD2. The CDR3 runs 16 residues. Germline V gives CDR1 LNHDA, CDR2 SQIVND (reference sequence). J lost 1 base, V lost 3 bases, and 3 bases had no gene match. CDR3 amino acids: CASSIHSGGSYNEQFF. CDR3 DNA sequence: TGTGCCAGTAGTATCCATAGCGGGGGGTCCTACAATGAGCAGTTCTTC.

This clonotype was detected a few times. The chain carries TRBV27 and TRBJ2-2; the D is unclear. Between the trimmed V and J ends, which lost 2 bases and 4 bases, there was a span of 5 bases. Germline V lookup: CDR1 MNHEY, CDR2 SMNVEV (reference sequence). The CDR3 is 13 amino acids. The CDR3, as DNA: TGTGCCAGCAGTTTAAGGTTCACCGGGGAGCTGTTTTTT. It translates to CASSLRFTGELFF.